This TCR beta chain was observed in a study of blood T cell repertoires in COVID-19 (TCRdb year 2020). Background for the entire study: Samples from collaborators originated in the United States, Italy and Spain and spanned both the acute and convalescent phases of COVID-19. Samples came from the ongoing ImmuneRACE study (first 160 participants) plus 1,254 subjects from 6 global collaborators. Subjects who had been exposed to COVID-19, were actively infected with it, or had recovered from it provided the deeply sampled blood TCRbeta repertoires that made up the dataset. Nearly every sample came with metadata listing a de-identified subject ID, COVID-19 status, age in years and sex. A freely available public database, intended as a resource for researchers studying the immune response to SARS-CoV-2, is where the repertoires were released. The prospective study material was composed of cDNA or gDNA derived from T cells, B-cell-depleted T cells, or PBMCs. Where HLA class I and class II types were available, the types were taken from metadata supplied by the sample provider, not from assay-based typing. Overall study results and their limits: The amount of clinical and demographic metadata varied by source and participant and was provided uncurated.

CDR1 and CDR2 are drawn from the germline V gene (reference sequence): GTSNPN, SVGIG. From the cysteine through the phenylalanine, the CDR3 covers 14 amino acids. The retained sequence is limited to the CDR3, 42 bases, with the frame set at the first base. Trimming accounts for 3 bases at V and 8 bases at J, while the number of junction bases matched to no gene is 8. In Seattle, one collaborating source enrolled patients while the infection was active and tracked those patients longitudinally over the course of disease. Whole blood was collected in K2EDTA tubes by collaborating institutions according to the institutions' own protocols. Collaborator samples were shipped for TCRbeta analysis as frozen whole blood, isolated PBMCs, or DNA extracted from either sample type. TCRbeta CDR3 regions were amplified from genomic DNA by means of the immunoSEQ Assay, a bias-controlled multiplex PCR. As for the authors' bioinformatics: Within the assay, amplification of reference gene primers was used to estimate how many nucleated cells each sample contained. Sequence reads were collapsed and filtered to measure the absolute abundance of every unique TCRbeta CDR3 rearrangement. For each sample, productive Simpson clonality was calculated as the square root of Simpson's diversity index over productive rearrangements. Imported from immuneACCESS, the table was reduced by TCRdb to in-frame sequences with V and J called. These copies leave out some clones; in studies compared against another copy, an unresolved V gene accounts for under half, and the cause of the remainder is not known. The DNA gave D and trimming, while V, J and clone size come from that table. The sample data list a few hundred thousand clones, and roughly 84% of these were observed just once. 15% to 20% of the sample rests with the top ten.

About this clone: The antigen it binds to is not known. Base-call qualities are not available, and no considerably larger clone is one nucleotide away.

Recombination connected TRBV30 to TRBJ1-4, with TRBD1 identical over 8 junction bases. Material for sequencing was peripheral blood. This receptor was taken from a man over 45 with COVID-19, enrolled during active disease. CDR3 sequence: CAWRPGGSGEKLFF. The sequenced DNA is TGTGCCTGGAGGCCAGGGGGCTCAGGCGAAAAACTGTTTTTT.